This T cell receptor (beta chain) was obtained from a study of blood T cell repertoires in COVID-19. In the study overall: Both acute and convalescent COVID-19 samples were obtained from the United States, Italy and Spain. Nucleic acid was either cDNA or gDNA, and it came from T cells, B-cell-depleted T cells, or PBMCs.

Germline CDR1 and CDR2: MGHRA and YSYEKL. With 2 bases removed from V and 3 bases from J, the gap between germline ends came to 14 bases. The CDR3 is made up of 15 amino acids. Original handling: Amplification with reference gene primers provided the estimates of nucleated cell counts. Data came from immunoSEQ multiplex PCR; TCRdb stores just in-frame clones and leaves some out. That table furnishes V, J and clone size, whereas the DNA furnished D and trimming. The table shows about 280,000 clones, with approximately 88% occurring only once. This sequence joins TRBV4-1 and TRBJ2-7; TRBD2 might be the D (5 bases). Sequenced input: peripheral blood. The TCR comes from a man aged 18 to 29 with active or convalescent COVID-19. The CDR3 bases are TGCGCCAGCAGCCAATTACTAGACACCCTCTACGAGCAGTACTTC. This sequence encodes CASSQLLDTLYEQYF.